These 10 T cell receptor beta chains share one sample of origin, sequenced in a study of T cell responses to AZD1222 COVID-19 vaccine. TCRdb keeps only in-frame clones here, not all; method: immunoSEQ multiplex PCR. The table includes 110,000 or so clones, roughly 86% detected once. Sequencing was performed on peripheral blood, taken on day 0 of MenACWY control vaccination. The source is an adult in good health.

This rearrangement joins TRBV7-9 to TRBJ2-2; 10 bases line up with TRBD1. V lost 5 bases and J lost 3; bases outside the gene matches: 3. CDR1 is SEHNR, CDR2 FQNEAQ, per germline (reference sequence). The CDR3 has 15 amino acids. CDR3 DNA: TGTGCCAGCAGCAGACAGGGGGCGGACACCGGGGAGCTGTTTTTT. Protein sequence: CASSRQGADTGELFF.

The V and J genes are TRBV28 and TRBJ2-5, with D perhaps TRBD1 (5 bases). Germline CDR1 is MDHEN and CDR2 is SYDVKM. Trimming left V 4 bases short and J 1 base short, with 10 bases between. The CDR3 is 14 residues long. CDR3 nucleotides: TGTGCCAGCAGTTCCCGACAGCGCCAAGAGACCCAGTACTTC. This gives the protein CASSSRQRQETQYF.

V gene TRBV27 combines with J gene TRBJ2-7; D gene ambiguous. Germline loops: CDR1 MNHEY, CDR2 SMNVEV (reference sequence). V lost 6 bases, J lost 1 base, and 10 bases lay in between. This CDR3 has 13 residues. For the CDR3, the DNA is TGTGCCAGCAGCCCATCAGAGTCCTACGAGCAGTACTTC. This encodes CASSPSESYEQYF.

J is TRBJ1-1 and V is TRBV7-2; possibly TRBD1 for D (5 bases). The CDR3 extends over 15 amino acids. CDR1 and CDR2 from the germline V gene are SGHTA and FQGNSA. Trimming stripped 3 bases from V and 1 base from J, with 12 bases between. CDR3 sequence reads: CASSFGGGSNTEAFF. CDR3 coding DNA: TGTGCCAGCAGCTTTGGGGGGGGTTCGAACACTGAAGCTTTCTTT.

This clone appeared once. The chain has TRBV5-1 and TRBJ1-2; D is unclear. The germline CDR1 and CDR2 sequences are SGHRS and YFSETQ. The CDR3 spans 14 residues. Trimming took off 0 bases at V and 8 bases at J, with 14 bases between the two ends. The CDR3 nucleotides are TGCGCCAGCAGCTTGGGGGCGCGCGAAGGAGGCTACACCTTC. Translation gives CASSLGAREGGYTF.

The V and J genes are TRBV5-1 and TRBJ1-5; 7 bases are a match to TRBD1. Germline assignment: CDR1 SGHRS and CDR2 YFSETQ. J was trimmed by 4 bases and V by 5 bases; bases with no gene match: 6. The CDR3 totals 14 residues. The CDR3 DNA reads TGCGCCAGCAGGCCCGGGACAGCTAATCAGCCCCAGCATTTT. Residues: CASRPGTANQPQHF.

The CDR3 coding sequence is TGTGCCAGCAGTTTAGGGAGTCGCGGGGGGGCGTACGAGCAGTACTTC. Its translation: CASSLGSRGGAYEQYF. The chain combines TRBV27 with TRBJ2-7; 9 nucleotides agree with TRBD2. The CDR3 loop spans 16 amino acids. With 2 bases clipped from V and 4 bases from J, the junction kept 9 bases outside the gene matches. Germline CDR1 reads MNHEY; CDR2 reads SMNVEV (reference sequence).

This chain joins TRBV28 and TRBJ2-7, with unresolved D. The V end was cut by 7 bases, the J end by 3 bases, with 13 bases between. The CDR3 has 13 residues. Germline CDR1 MDHEN, CDR2 SYDVKM. CDR3: CASTKTQLYEQYF. In DNA, the CDR3 is TGTGCCAGCACTAAAACCCAGCTCTACGAGCAGTACTTC.

CDR3 loop: CASSTGKDQPQHF. The CDR3 DNA reads TGTGCCAGTTCTACAGGGAAAGATCAGCCCCAGCATTTT. The gene calls are TRBV19 and TRBJ1-5, with TRBD1 as a possible D gene (6 bases). V lost 8 bases and J lost 5, with 13 bases in between. This CDR3 is 13 amino acids long. CDR1 and CDR2 (germline): LNHDA, SQIVND (reference sequence).

The chain carries TRBV28 and TRBJ2-5; possibly TRBD1 for D (5 bases). The CDR3 length is 13 residues. Germline lookup yields CDR1 MDHEN and CDR2 SYDVKM. V lost 6 bases and J 1 base, leaving 9 bases between the germline ends. The CDR3 loop is CASRQGIQETQYF. The CDR3 DNA sequence: TGTGCCAGCAGGCAGGGTATCCAAGAGACCCAGTACTTC.